This record covers a single T cell receptor (beta chain). The repertoire was sequenced with immunoSEQ multiplex PCR; TCRdb's copy has only in-frame clones and lacks some. The table lists 300,000 to 350,000 clones, 70% to 90% of them singletons. Participant age was about 18 to 89 years, and participants resided in fewer than 30 US areas. Trimming took 0 bases from V and 8 from J, leaving 10 bases between them. The CDR3 is made up of 13 amino acids. Germline CDR1 reads LGHDT; CDR2 reads YNNKEL (reference sequence). This sample was included in a study of blood T cell repertoires in COVID-19. Study context: Donors in the United States, Italy and Spain gave samples during acute or convalescent COVID-19. PBMCs, B-cell-depleted T cells, or T cells provided the cDNA or gDNA that made up the material.

The chain couples TRBV3-1 (or the pseudogene TRBV3-2) to TRBJ1-2; D remains ambiguous. The source material was PBMCs or T cells enriched from blood (not recorded which). This TCR was recovered from a man between 25 and 39 years old who had recovered from COVID-19. CDR3 DNA sequence: TGTGCCAGCAGCCAAGAATTGGCAGGCGGCTACACCTTC. This codes for CASSQELAGGYTF.